Sequencing of this T cell receptor beta chain was carried out in a study of T cell changes during pregnancy in multiple sclerosis. J gave up 3 bases and V 0 bases, and 6 bases lay outside the gene matches. This CDR3 spans 16 amino acids. CDR1 is LGHNA and CDR2 is YSLEER in the germline V gene. Sequenced by immunoSEQ multiplex PCR; TCRdb stores in-frame clones only, minus some. This table has over 65,000 clones, approximately 90% appearing once. The sequence was collected from a female donor in good health, enrolled as a control in a pregnancy study. The sequencing used peripheral blood, collected in the first trimester of pregnancy. This sequence joins TRBV4-3 and TRBJ1-2; TRBD1 matches 8 bases. The CDR3, as DNA: TGCGCCAGCAGCCAAGATTTTTCACAGGGGGACTATGGCTACACCTTC. It specifies CASSQDFSQGDYGYTF.